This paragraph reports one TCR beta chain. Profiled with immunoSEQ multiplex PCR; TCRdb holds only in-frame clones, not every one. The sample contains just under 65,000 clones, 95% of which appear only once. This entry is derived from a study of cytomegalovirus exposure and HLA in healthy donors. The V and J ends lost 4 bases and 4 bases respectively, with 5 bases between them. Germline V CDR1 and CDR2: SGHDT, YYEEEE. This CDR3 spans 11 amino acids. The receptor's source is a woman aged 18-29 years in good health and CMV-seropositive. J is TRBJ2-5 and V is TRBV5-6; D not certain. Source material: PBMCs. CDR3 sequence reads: CASSRGETQYF. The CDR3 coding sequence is TGTGCCAGCAGCCGCGGAGAGACCCAGTACTTC.